The 31 T cell receptor beta chains below all came from one sample that was sequenced in a study of CD8+ T cells in alopecia areata (dated by TCRdb to the late 2010s). The method behind the library was the immunoSEQ multiplex PCR assay. To provide template for TCR sequencing, every sample had RNA extracted and reverse transcribed into cDNA. Held by TCRdb, this immuneACCESS table contains in-frame sequences only and omits some clones. Under half of the omission traces to an unresolved V gene where checked; the cause of the rest is unknown. Counted in this sample were around 250,000 clones; under 80% of them appeared once. Roughly 1.2% of the sample is in the top ten clones. Reading the label with the study, this specimen's time point is: baseline before oral tofacitinib. This sample comprised CD4+ T cells sorted from blood, obtained at week 0. These receptors all come from a human donor with alopecia areata.

V gene TRBV27 combines with J gene TRBJ2-6; D is perhaps TRBD1 (6 bases). The germline V gene has CDR1 MNHEY and CDR2 SMNVEV (reference sequence). This CDR3 contains 17 residues. The germline V and J ends were trimmed by 4 bases and 1 base, with 14 bases remaining between them. The CDR3 coding sequence is TGTGCCAGCAGTTGGGCAGGGGCCCGATCTGGGGCCAACGTCCTGACTTTC. It encodes CASSWAGARSGANVLTF.

Points on this clone: This specimen includes other DNA sequences encoding the same CDR3. This chain uses TRBV5-1 with TRBJ2-6; D uncertain. The V gene lost 7 bases and the J gene lost 0 bases, with 5 bases spanning the gap. The germline gives CDR1 SGHRS, CDR2 YFSETQ. The CDR3 contains 13 residues. The CDR3 loop reads CASRNSGANVLTF. The CDR3 nucleotides read TGCGCCAGCCGTAACTCTGGGGCCAACGTCCTGACTTTC.

The chain joins TRBV5-6 to TRBJ2-7; 9 bases align to TRBD1. CDR1 and CDR2 (germline): SGHDT, YYEEEE. This CDR3 region has 14 residues. The junction had 9 bases not matched to a gene; V was cut back by 6 bases and J by 5 bases. The CDR3 spells CASTAGTGRNEQYF. The CDR3 nucleotides are TGTGCCAGCACCGCCGGGACAGGGCGGAACGAGCAGTACTTC.

In its sample, this clone was seen a few times. V gene TRBV7-3 combines with J gene TRBJ1-2; unclear D gene. Germline lookup yields CDR1 SGHTA and CDR2 FQGTGA. The V end lost 5 bases, the J end lost 4 bases, and 14 bases lay between the germline ends. The CDR3 length is 14 residues. The chain's CDR3 is CASSSEGLGYGYTF. DNA for the CDR3: TGTGCCAGCAGCAGCGAGGGATTGGGCTATGGCTACACCTTC.

This chain connects TRBV9 to TRBJ2-1; TRBD2 is a possible D gene (7 bases). This CDR3 contains 14 residues. Per germline, CDR1 SGDLS and CDR2 YYNGEE. Trimming left V 7 bases short and J 3 bases short, with 14 bases between. DNA for the CDR3: TGTGCCAGCTCTGGGGGGGCCGTCTACAATGAGCAGTTCTTC. Translating gives CASSGGAVYNEQFF.

This clone was seen just once. This chain links TRBV30 with TRBJ2-1; D assignment may be TRBD1 or TRBD2 (5 bases each). In germline, CDR1 is GTSNPN, CDR2 SVGIG (reference sequence). Trimming cost V 7 bases and J 2 bases, with 18 bases left between them. The CDR3 runs to 15 residues. The CDR3 protein is CASSPGATTYNEQFF. Here the CDR3 DNA reads TGTGCCTCTAGTCCCGGGGCGACTACCTACAATGAGCAGTTCTTC.

This clone was seen more than once but under ten times. The V and J genes are TRBV29-1 and TRBJ2-5; a possible D gene is TRBD2 (5 bases). The CDR3 contains 12 residues. Germline values: CDR1 SQVTM, CDR2 ANQGSEA. Trimming shortened V by 8 bases and J by 5 bases, and 15 bases separated the two germline ends. The CDR3 region has the DNA TGCAGCACCGGGGATGGATGGGAGACCCAGTACTTC. This encodes CSTGDGWETQYF.

This clone has a handful of counts. The genes are TRBV29-1 and TRBJ1-1, with 9 bases aligning to TRBD1. This CDR3 is 12 amino acids long. The junction had 3 bases not matched to a gene; V was cut back by 6 bases and J by 4 bases. CDR1 SQVTM and CDR2 ANQGSEA come from the germline V gene. CDR3 loop: CSVTDRGTEAFF. The CDR3 DNA follows: TGCAGCGTCACGGACAGGGGCACTGAAGCTTTCTTT.

This clone was counted once. The chain recombines TRBV30 with TRBJ1-4; 10 nucleotides line up with TRBD1. From germline, CDR1 is GTSNPN and CDR2 SVGIG (reference sequence). The CDR3 extends over 13 amino acids. V lost 4 bases to trimming and J lost 7 bases; unmatched junction nucleotides: 3. The CDR3 spells CAWKGQGFEKLFF. CDR3 bases: TGTGCCTGGAAGGGACAGGGGTTTGAAAAACTGTTTTTT.

The V call is TRBV4-1, the J call TRBJ2-2; D possibly corresponds to TRBD2 (6 bases). Per germline, CDR1 MGHRA and CDR2 YSYEKL. Trimming left V 0 bases short and J 4 bases short, with 21 bases between. The CDR3 consists of 19 residues. CDR3 protein: CASSQDTPVGGLGTGELFF. The CDR3 nucleotides read TGCGCCAGCAGCCAAGATACCCCCGTGGGGGGACTGGGCACCGGGGAGCTGTTTTTT.

This clone was counted only a few times. This rearrangement joins TRBV30 to TRBJ1-1; D remains unclear. V lost 1 base, J lost 6 bases, and 9 bases lay in between. CDR3 length: 12 amino acids. The germline V gene encodes CDR1 GTSNPN and CDR2 SVGIG (reference sequence). The CDR3 here is CAWSGGRAEAFF. The CDR3 DNA reads as TGTGCCTGGAGTGGTGGAAGGGCTGAAGCTTTCTTT.

This clone was found a few times. This rearrangement joins TRBV5-4 to TRBJ2-1; 9 bases are a match to TRBD1. There are 15 residues in the CDR3. The V gene's germline CDR1 is SGHNT and CDR2 YYREEE (reference sequence). With V trimmed by 5 bases and J by 8 bases, 11 bases remained unmatched. CDR3 residues: CASSPSRQGVDEQFF. The DNA for the CDR3 is TGTGCCAGCAGTCCATCCCGACAGGGGGTAGATGAGCAGTTCTTC.

About this clone: Additional DNA sequences in this sample encode the identical CDR3. The CDR3, as DNA: TGCGCCAGCAGCCAGGATCTACGAAGGGTAAATCAGCCCCAGCATTTT. It codes for CASSQDLRRVNQPQHF. The V gene is TRBV4-3, the J gene TRBJ1-5; no reliable D call. V was trimmed by 3 bases and J by 4 bases, leaving 16 bases between them. CDR1 is LGHNA and CDR2 is YSLEER in the germline V gene. The CDR3 loop spans 16 amino acids.

The chain joins TRBV9 to TRBJ2-3; D is tentatively TRBD1 or TRBD2 (5 bases each). Trimming cost V 3 bases and J 2 bases, with 13 bases left between them. The CDR3 is 15 amino acids. Looked up from germline, CDR1 is SGDLS and CDR2 is YYNGEE. The CDR3 reads CASSAPGPPTDTQYF. The CDR3 coding sequence is TGTGCCAGCAGCGCTCCGGGACCCCCCACAGATACGCAGTATTTT. Full variable domain (remainder filled in from reference TRBV9 and TRBJ2-3): DSGVTQTPKHLITATGQRVTLRCSPRSGDLSVYWYQQSLDQGLQFLIQYYNGEERAKGNILERFSAQQFPDLHSELNLSSLELGDSALYFCASSAPGPPTDTQYFGPGTRLTVL.

This clone was seen only a few times. The rearrangement links TRBV7-9 to TRBJ2-1; D call uncertain. Trimming shortened V by 2 bases and J by 15 bases, and 17 bases separated the two germline ends. Germline assignment: CDR1 SEHNR and CDR2 FQNEAQ (reference sequence). The CDR3 is 13 amino acids. The CDR3 nucleotides read TGTGCCAGCAGCTTATCAGCCAAAACAGAAGGGTTCTTC. Translated: CASSLSAKTEGFF.

The V gene is TRBV7-8, the J gene TRBJ1-5; D call uncertain. The CDR3 totals 14 residues. Trimming stripped 5 bases from V and 0 bases from J, with 8 bases between. Germline CDR1 and CDR2: SGHVS and FQNEAQ. CDR3 bases: TGTGCCAGCAGCCTGGCTGTTAGCAATCAGCCCCAGCATTTT. It is translated as CASSLAVSNQPQHF.

This chain connects TRBV9 to TRBJ2-3, with 7 bases that match TRBD2. After removal of 0 bases from V and 4 bases from J, the junction contained 8 bases not matched to a gene. CDR1 and CDR2 (germline): SGDLS, YYNGEE. This CDR3 spans 16 amino acids. CDR3 sequence (DNA): TGTGCCAGCAGCGTAGTACCCGGACTAGGCCCAGATACGCAGTATTTT. Protein: CASSVVPGLGPDTQYF. Full variable domain (outside the CDR3, taken from reference TRBV9 and TRBJ2-3): DSGVTQTPKHLITATGQRVTLRCSPRSGDLSVYWYQQSLDQGLQFLIQYYNGEERAKGNILERFSAQQFPDLHSELNLSSLELGDSALYFCASSVVPGLGPDTQYFGPGTRLTVL.

This clone was found a few times. This chain uses TRBV2 with TRBJ2-5, with a weak D call TRBD1 (5 bases). The V end lost 1 base, the J end lost 5 bases, and 17 bases lay between the germline ends. CDR3 size: 16 residues. The germline CDR1 and CDR2 sequences are SNHLY and FYNNEI. CDR3 sequence: CASSEEGLVAQETQYF. For the CDR3, the DNA is TGTGCCAGCAGTGAAGAGGGGCTGGTGGCCCAGGAGACCCAGTACTTC.

The CDR3 reads CASSLAGGNTEAFF. The CDR3 nucleotides read TGTGCCAGCAGTCTGGCTGGGGGGAACACTGAAGCTTTCTTT. The chain couples TRBV7-9 to TRBJ1-1; possible D gene TRBD1, 5 bases. The CDR3 length is 14 residues. Germline V gives CDR1 SEHNR, CDR2 FQNEAQ (reference sequence). V lost 6 bases and J lost 1, with 12 bases in between. The full variable domain, completed using reference TRBV7-9 and TRBJ1-1, is DTGVSQNPRHKITKRGQNVTFRCDPISEHNRLYWYRQTLGQGPEFLTYFQNEAQLEKSRLLSDRFSAERPKGSFSTLEIQRTEQGDSAMYLCASSLAGGNTEAFFGQGTRLTVV.

This clone has just a few counts. The chain recombines TRBV7-9 with TRBJ2-6; D gene uncertain. V shed 0 bases and J shed 2 bases, with 14 bases lying between them. Germline CDR1 SEHNR, CDR2 FQNEAQ (reference sequence). The CDR3 runs 18 residues. The CDR3 region is CASSLAIKGRTGANVLTF. For the CDR3, the DNA is TGTGCCAGCAGCTTAGCGATTAAGGGTAGGACTGGGGCCAACGTCCTGACTTTC.

This rearrangement joins TRBV6-5 to TRBJ1-2, with 8 nucleotides matching TRBD1. The CDR3 contains 14 residues. V lost 5 bases to trimming and J lost 3 bases; unmatched junction nucleotides: 5. From germline, CDR1 is MNHEY and CDR2 SVGAGI. The CDR3 nucleotides read TGTGCCAGCAGTCGCGGACAGGGCCACTATGGCTACACCTTC. It specifies CASSRGQGHYGYTF.

This clone was detected a few times. The chain recombines TRBV29-1 with TRBJ2-7; possibly TRBD1 or TRBD2 for D (5 bases each). V was clipped by 6 bases and J by 5 bases, with 20 bases between them. Looked up from germline, CDR1 is SQVTM and CDR2 is ANQGSEA. This CDR3 region has 14 residues. The CDR3 is CSVSGGKGSDEQYF. CDR3 bases: TGCAGCGTCTCTGGGGGTAAGGGGAGCGACGAGCAGTACTTC.

V gene TRBV7-2 combines with J gene TRBJ2-7; D is unclear. Trimming pared 1 base from V and 0 bases from J, leaving 10 bases between. This CDR3 is built from 15 residues. Germline V lookup: CDR1 SGHTA, CDR2 FQGNSA. The CDR3 loop reads CASSLVWALSYEQYF. The CDR3 nucleotides read TGTGCCAGCAGCTTAGTTTGGGCCCTCTCCTACGAGCAGTACTTC.

The chain couples TRBV29-1 to TRBJ2-3, with D perhaps TRBD1 or TRBD2 (5 bases each). The CDR3 runs 14 residues. V shed 7 bases and J shed 8 bases, with 22 bases lying between them. Germline CDR1 and CDR2: SQVTM and ANQGSEA. The CDR3 DNA follows: TGCAGCGCCCCAGAGGGACCGCCTTATGTTACGCAGTATTTT. It encodes CSAPEGPPYVTQYF.

The J gene is TRBJ1-1, the V gene TRBV29-1; a possible D gene is TRBD1 (5 bases). V was shortened by 6 bases and J by 2 bases, with 16 bases between the two germline ends. The CDR3 loop spans 14 amino acids. The germline V gene encodes CDR1 SQVTM and CDR2 ANQGSEA. The CDR3 region has the DNA TGCAGCGTCGGGGCCCGCGAGCGCAACACTGAAGCTTTCTTT. Protein: CSVGARERNTEAFF. The full variable domain, rest sourced from reference TRBV29-1 and TRBJ1-1, is SAVISQKPSRDICQRGTSLTIQCQVDSQVTMMFWYRQQPGQSLTLIATANQGSEATYESGFVIDKFPISRPNLTFSTLTVSNMSPEDSSIYLCSVGARERNTEAFFGQGTRLTVV.

The chain's CDR3 is CASTPGGNSYEQYF. CDR3 in DNA: TGCGCCAGCACCCCCGGGGGGAACTCCTACGAGCAGTACTTC. The chain links TRBV5-1 to TRBJ2-7, with TRBD2 matching 7 bases. Germline-derived CDR1 and CDR2 are SGHRS and YFSETQ. V lost 6 bases, J lost 0 bases, and 6 bases stayed unmatched. This CDR3 has 14 residues.

The chain's CDR3 is CATSVLQGRTEAFF. The DNA of the CDR3 is TGTGCCACCAGCGTCTTGCAGGGCCGCACTGAAGCTTTCTTT. The chain has TRBV15 and TRBJ1-1; tentative D call: TRBD1 (5 bases). Trimming removed 5 bases from V and 4 bases from J, with 14 bases in between. Germline lookup yields CDR1 LNHNV and CDR2 YYDKDF (reference sequence). This CDR3 has 14 amino acids.

The V and J genes are TRBV29-1 and TRBJ1-3; D unresolved. The V and J ends lost 4 bases and 2 bases respectively, with 6 bases between them. Per the germline V gene, CDR1 is SQVTM and CDR2 is ANQGSEA. The CDR3 is 12 residues long. The CDR3 reads CSVVGAGNTIYF. Written as DNA, the CDR3 is TGCAGCGTTGTCGGGGCTGGAAACACCATATATTTT.

The V and J genes are TRBV15 and TRBJ2-6; D is perhaps TRBD2 (7 bases). The CDR3 is 14 residues long. Germline V gives CDR1 LNHNV, CDR2 YYDKDF (reference sequence). V was clipped by 7 bases and J by 3 bases, with 10 bases between them. CDR3 in DNA: TGTGCCACCATCGGGGGGCTTGGGGCCAACGTCCTGACTTTC. This translates into CATIGGLGANVLTF.

This clone was detected a few times. The chain couples TRBV4-3 to TRBJ2-2; a weak D match, TRBD2 (6 bases). V lost 4 bases and J 4 bases, leaving 13 bases between the germline ends. Germline values: CDR1 LGHNA, CDR2 YSLEER. The CDR3 has 15 amino acids. The CDR3, as DNA: TGCGCCAGCAGCCGTGGGACCGGGGGCACCGGGGAGCTGTTTTTT. Its protein product is CASSRGTGGTGELFF.

The chain couples TRBV6-1 to TRBJ1-6; a weak D match, TRBD1 (6 bases). Trimming took 1 base from V and 7 from J, leaving 11 bases between them. This CDR3 spans 15 amino acids. Germline assignment: CDR1 MNHNS and CDR2 SASEGT. The CDR3 here is CASSEVGAWNSPLHF. DNA for the CDR3: TGTGCCAGCAGTGAAGTGGGGGCTTGGAATTCACCCCTCCACTTT.